These 22 T cell receptor beta chains originate from one sample sequenced in a study of blood T cell repertoires in COVID-19. Sequenced by immunoSEQ multiplex PCR; TCRdb stores in-frame clones only, minus some. Here the sample spans approximately 470,000 clones, 80% to 90% being singletons. Specimen: peripheral blood. These TCRs come from a human donor in a cohort sampled during active COVID-19.

The rearrangement uses TRBV29-1 and TRBJ2-4; D gene ambiguous. Looked up from germline, CDR1 is SQVTM and CDR2 is ANQGSEA. The length of the CDR3 is 13 residues. V lost 4 bases and J lost 2, with 9 bases in between. The DNA for the CDR3 is TGCAGCGTTGTAGTGCCGTCCAAAAACATTCAGTACTTC. It is translated as CSVVVPSKNIQYF. Looking up the rest from reference TRBV29-1 and TRBJ2-4 gives the full variable domain: SAVISQKPSRDICQRGTSLTIQCQVDSQVTMMFWYRQQPGQSLTLIATANQGSEATYESGFVIDKFPISRPNLTFSTLTVSNMSPEDSSIYLCSVVVPSKNIQYFGAGTRLSVL.

The J gene is TRBJ2-1, the V gene TRBV11-3; maybe TRBD2 (5 bases). V was cut by 2 bases and J by 5 bases, with 13 bases left in between. CDR3 size: 15 residues. Per germline, CDR1 SGHNT and CDR2 YENEEA. CDR3 in DNA: TGTGCCAGCAGCTTAACGGGAAGGTATAACAATGAGCAGTTCTTC. Protein: CASSLTGRYNNEQFF.

The CDR3 DNA reads as TGTGCCAGCAGTTTACAACCACCGGGAGGGGCGGAGACCGGGGAGCTGTTTTTT. Its translation: CASSLQPPGGAETGELFF. The genes are TRBV27 and TRBJ2-2, with 8 bases identical to TRBD2. Germline CDR1 reads MNHEY; CDR2 reads SMNVEV (reference sequence). J was trimmed by 5 bases and V by 2 bases; bases with no gene match: 13. This CDR3 has 18 residues.

This rearrangement joins TRBV5-4 to TRBJ2-5; 8 positions match TRBD2. The CDR3 has 14 residues. The V gene end was trimmed by 7 bases and the J gene end by 4 bases; junction bases not matched to a gene: 9. Germline CDR1 SGHNT, CDR2 YYREEE (reference sequence). The CDR3 loop is CASRREVGIETQYF. In nucleotides, the CDR3 is TGTGCCAGCCGGCGGGAGGTAGGGATAGAGACCCAGTACTTC.

The chain employs TRBV19 and TRBJ2-7; 10 nucleotides align to TRBD1. With V trimmed by 1 base and J by 2 bases, 5 bases remained unmatched. The germline CDR1 and CDR2 sequences are LNHDA and SQIVND (reference sequence). The CDR3 is made up of 16 amino acids. CDR3: CASSIVPGTGAYEQYF. The DNA of the CDR3 is TGTGCCAGTAGTATAGTCCCCGGGACAGGGGCCTACGAGCAGTACTTC. Looking up the rest from reference TRBV19 and TRBJ2-7 gives the full variable domain: DGGITQSPKYLFRKEGQNVTLSCEQNLNHDAMYWYRQDPGQGLRLIYYSQIVNDFQKGDIAEGYSVSREKKESFPLTVTSAQKNPTAFYLCASSIVPGTGAYEQYFGPGTRLTVT.

J is TRBJ2-3 and V is TRBV9; tentatively, D is TRBD2 (5 bases). Germline CDR1 SGDLS, CDR2 YYNGEE. The CDR3 has 15 amino acids. Trimming shortened V by 0 bases and J by 2 bases, and 10 bases separated the two germline ends. This CDR3 is CASSVGSGYTDTQYF. For the CDR3, the DNA is TGTGCCAGCAGCGTAGGGAGCGGCTACACAGATACGCAGTATTTT.

The genes are TRBV10-3 and TRBJ1-1; tentative D call: TRBD1 (5 bases). The CDR3 covers 14 residues. Germline CDR1 reads ENHRY; CDR2 reads SYGVKD. The germline V and J ends were trimmed by 2 bases and 1 base, with 8 bases remaining between them. The CDR3 DNA is TGTGCCATCAGTGAGGCCGGACAGAACACTGAAGCTTTCTTT. This encodes CAISEAGQNTEAFF.

The genes are TRBV30 and TRBJ1-2; D ambiguous. Trimming cost V 5 bases and J 3 bases, with 10 bases left between them. Looked up from germline, CDR1 is GTSNPN and CDR2 is SVGIG (reference sequence). The CDR3 covers 12 residues. This CDR3 reads CAWGNGDYGYTF. DNA for the CDR3: TGTGCCTGGGGGAACGGAGACTATGGCTACACCTTC.

This clone has ten or more counts. The genes are TRBV4-3 and TRBJ2-3; 11 bases are shared with TRBD2. The germline V gene encodes CDR1 LGHNA and CDR2 YSLEER. The CDR3 runs 17 residues. Trimming at V came to 0 bases and at J to 2 bases, leaving 4 bases not matched to a gene. CDR3 sequence (DNA): TGCGCCAGCAGCCAAGAAACTAGCGGGGGCCTCACAGATACGCAGTATTTT. Protein product: CASSQETSGGLTDTQYF.

This chain joins TRBV7-6 and TRBJ2-1, with 7 bases lining up with TRBD2. The CDR3 totals 18 residues. CDR1 is SGHVS and CDR2 is FNYEAQ in the germline V gene. J lost 0 bases, V lost 1 base, and 9 bases had no gene match. The CDR3 is CASSLGVDRDYSYNEQFF. In nucleotides, the CDR3 is TGTGCCAGCAGCTTAGGAGTTGACCGGGACTACTCCTACAATGAGCAGTTCTTC. Supplemented by reference TRBV7-6 and TRBJ2-1, the full variable domain reads GAGVSQSPRYKVTKRGQDVALRCDPISGHVSLYWYRQALGQGPEFLTYFNYEAQQDKSGLPNDRFSAERPEGSISTLTIQRTEQRDSAMYRCASSLGVDRDYSYNEQFFGPGTRLTVL.

This clone was detected a few times. The chain couples TRBV9 to TRBJ2-1; TRBD1 might be the D (5 bases). Germline loops: CDR1 SGDLS, CDR2 YYNGEE. Trimming stripped 0 bases from V and 3 bases from J, with 13 bases between. This CDR3 has 16 residues. The CDR3 loop is CASSVGAQGYYNEQFF. The CDR3 DNA is TGTGCCAGCAGCGTAGGCGCTCAGGGCTACTACAATGAGCAGTTCTTC.

The chain joins TRBV6-5 to TRBJ2-1; 9 bases line up with TRBD2. Germline V gene data show CDR1 as MNHEY and CDR2 as SVGAGI. V trimming: 10 bases; J trimming: 4 bases; junction bases outside the gene matches: 8. The CDR3 spans 14 residues. The CDR3 nucleotides read TGTGCCACCACCCCTAGCGGGGCTTACAATGAGCAGTTCTTC. Its protein product is CATTPSGAYNEQFF.

The CDR3 region is CATSDSGGTYGYTF. DNA of the CDR3: TGTGCCACCAGTGATTCAGGGGGTACCTATGGCTACACCTTC. The chain employs TRBV24-1 and TRBJ1-2; 7 nucleotides align to TRBD1. After removal of 2 bases from V and 4 bases from J, the junction contained 3 bases not matched to a gene. CDR1 and CDR2 from the germline V gene are KGHDR and SFDVKD. This CDR3 is built from 14 residues.

This clone was observed a few times. The chain uses TRBV28 and TRBJ1-1; D not resolved. Germline lookup yields CDR1 MDHEN and CDR2 SYDVKM. The CDR3 is made up of 12 amino acids. The V end was cut by 2 bases, the J end by 10 bases, with 11 bases between. For the CDR3, the DNA is TGTGCCAGCAGTTTAGAGCAAAAGAGAGCTTTCTTT. Translating gives CASSLEQKRAFF.

The chain couples TRBV9 to TRBJ1-5; TRBD1 aligns across 7 bases. The length of the CDR3 is 14 residues. CDR1 is SGDLS, CDR2 YYNGEE, per germline. The V segment lost 3 bases and the J segment 3 bases; nucleotides outside the gene matches: 3. CDR3 loop: CASSAGTVNQPQHF. The CDR3 DNA reads TGTGCCAGCAGCGCGGGGACAGTCAATCAGCCCCAGCATTTT.

The V and J genes are TRBV3-1 (or the pseudogene TRBV3-2) and TRBJ1-2; 10 positions match TRBD1. This CDR3 is 16 amino acids long. Per germline, CDR1 LGHDT and CDR2 YNNKEL (reference sequence). V was clipped by 3 bases and J by 7 bases; unmatched bases: 11. CDR3: CASSHFRDRGRGGYTF. The CDR3 DNA reads as TGTGCCAGCAGCCATTTCCGGGACAGGGGACGTGGTGGCTACACCTTC.

The chain links TRBV21-1 to TRBJ1-4; no check of the table's D call, TRBD1, against the DNA was made. TRBV21-1 is given as a pseudogene. The CDR3 runs 22 residues. The CDR3 loop reads CASSNLTIRDRPFAVANEKLFF. Here the CDR3 DNA reads TGTGCCAGCAGCAATTTAACGATTCGGGACAGGCCCTTCGCGGTCGCTAATGAAAAACTGTTTTTT.

The gene calls are TRBV7-8 and TRBJ2-7; 7 bases line up with TRBD1. This CDR3 region has 15 residues. Unmatched junction bases numbered 9, after V lost 5 bases and J lost 2 bases. Germline V gives CDR1 SGHVS, CDR2 FQNEAQ. CDR3 sequence reads: CASSQGTGVAYEQYF. In DNA form, the CDR3 reads TGTGCCAGCAGCCAGGGTACAGGGGTAGCCTACGAGCAGTACTTC.

CDR3 bases: TGCGCCAGCAGCGGAACCGGGACAGTGAACACTGAAGCTTTCTTT. This sequence encodes CASSGTGTVNTEAFF. The chain couples TRBV5-1 to TRBJ1-1, with 7 bases matching TRBD1. Per germline, CDR1 SGHRS and CDR2 YFSETQ. V shed 4 bases and J 0 bases; nucleotides not matched to a gene: 6. This CDR3 region has 15 residues.

The chain has TRBV5-1 and TRBJ2-3, with unresolved D. The ends were cut back, 2 bases at V and 0 bases at J, with 19 bases in the middle. Germline V CDR1 and CDR2: SGHRS, YFSETQ. The CDR3 has 18 residues. As DNA, the CDR3 is TGCGCCAGCAGCTTCCTCCGCAGTATGGTTTTAAGCACAGATACGCAGTATTTT. It yields the protein CASSFLRSMVLSTDTQYF. The variable domain in full, completed from reference TRBV5-1 and TRBJ2-3, reads KAGVTQTPRYLIKTRGQQVTLSCSPISGHRSVSWYQQTPGQGLQFLFEYFSETQRNKGNFPGRFSGRQFSNSRSEMNVSTLELGDSALYLCASSFLRSMVLSTDTQYFGPGTRLTVL.

The chain is built from TRBV5-6 and TRBJ2-7; TRBD1 matches 9 bases. The germline V gene encodes CDR1 SGHDT and CDR2 YYEEEE. The trim removed 4 bases at V and 6 bases at J, leaving 11 bases unmatched. The CDR3 sequence is 15 residues long. As DNA, the CDR3 is TGTGCCAGCAGCCCGCCCCCGGGACAGGGAATCGAGCAGTACTTC. Encoded protein: CASSPPPGQGIEQYF.

This clone was seen a handful of times. V is TRBV4-2 and J is TRBJ1-1, with D tentatively TRBD1 (6 bases). Germline CDR1 is LGHNA and CDR2 is YNFKEQ. The CDR3 covers 17 residues. V lost 4 bases and J lost 5, with 23 bases in between. The CDR3 DNA reads as TGTGCCAGCAGCCCCTCGGGGGAAAAGGGGGGGTGGACTGAAGCTTTCTTT. It is translated as CASSPSGEKGGWTEAFF.